This record covers a single TCR beta chain. The clone's antigen remains unknown. Nothing much larger sits one base from this clone, and base qualities are not available. This record belongs to a study of control samples from healthy donors and cancer patients (dated by TCRdb to the early 2020s). The method behind the library was the immunoSEQ multiplex PCR assay. Not all clones reach the TCRdb copy of this immuneACCESS table, which keeps in-frame sequences only. Checked studies attribute under half of the gap to unresolved V genes and leave the rest unexplained. Within this sample are 120,000 or so clones, with more than 80% of them counted one time only. The ten largest clones take up almost 2.5% of the sample. Its CDR3 holds 16 amino acids, cysteine through phenylalanine. Only the CDR3 portion is preserved as DNA: 48 bases, with reading frame beginning at the first base. The germline V gene sets CDR1 to KGHDR and CDR2 to SFDVKD. The V and J ends are trimmed by 2 bases and 4 bases, leaving 15 bases between them.

This TCR was sampled from a man aged 18 to 29 in good health. Sequences were obtained from blood. Recombination joined TRBV24-1 with TRBJ2-3; the D segment might be TRBD1 or TRBD2, since each matches 5 bases. This receptor has the CDR3 CATSDYGTGGADTQYF. The sequenced DNA is TGTGCCACCAGTGATTACGGGACGGGTGGGGCAGATACGCAGTATTTT.